The entry that follows covers one T cell receptor beta chain sequence. This clone turned up a few times. Its antigen is unknown. Base qualities are not recorded, but no much larger clone differs from it by a single base. The entire amount of isolated RNA was reverse transcribed using the High Capacity cDNA Reverse Transcription Kit, so the sequenced TCRB transcripts were expressed ones. Naive, central memory and regulatory T cell samples underwent deep immunoSEQ sequencing, averaging around 4 million total reads per sample. After sorted cells were lysed in RLT buffer, RNA was extracted with DNase-treated RNeasy Micro or Mini kits, with the choice depending on cell number. To prevent cross-contamination, every cell subset was processed on its own, while patient and healthy donor samples were processed together. Using the immunoSEQ multiplex PCR, TCRB sequences were amplified from cDNA into 87-bp fragments spanning the CDR3 region. Amplicons were sequenced on the Illumina HiSeq platform. The authors' pipeline ran thus. Synthetic template baselines were used to correct PCR bias computationally, reads within Hamming distance 2 were collapsed, and singletons that could not be merged were discarded. By aligning reads against IMGT, V, D and J genes, CDR3 length, and insertions or deletions at six rearrangement sites were assigned. Within each subset, clonotype counts were normalized to sorted cell number, and only after that were true diversity and Gini coefficients computed with the tcR R package. Repertoire sharing was quantified using the overlap coefficient calculated on TCRB nucleotide sequences. Out-of-frame TCRB sequences from naive cells were analyzed as a proxy for the pre-selection repertoire. TCRdb retrieved this table from immuneACCESS and kept in-frame rearrangements only. Not all clones are present; in checked studies, unresolved V genes account for under half, and no reason is known for the remainder. V and J calls and clone size are as listed in that table; D and trimming were resolved from the DNA. The sample yields approximately 250,000 clones; under 13% were counted once. The leading ten clones occupy 0.017% of the sample.

This specimen comes from a study of beta chain features in type 1 diabetes (dated by TCRdb to between 2018 and 2020). A note on the overall study: Mean age, gender distribution, total cell number and subset yield did not differ between patients and healthy donors. A total of approximately 110,000,000 sorted cells were examined across all samples, and a strong correlation was observed between cell number per subset and RNA yield. The study compared TCRB repertoires of sorted circulating CD4+ T cell subsets between recently diagnosed type 1 diabetes patients and matched healthy donors. Whereas all 30 or so donors provided naive and central memory subsets, regulatory and stem cell-like memory subsets were isolated from just 8 patients and about 8 healthy donors. The investigation overall reported the following: A moderate but significant shortening of TCRB CDR3 length was observed in type 1 diabetes patients in all four CD4+ subsets. Naive, central memory and regulatory TCRB repertoires appeared to be more similar among patients than among healthy donors. Sequencing cDNA rather than genomic DNA could over-represent highly expressing activated cells, although activation and CD3 levels did not differ between groups. Fewer insertions and more nucleotide deletions at VDJ recombination sites were observed in patients with type 1 diabetes, implying thymic rearrangement abnormalities. PCR may preferentially amplify shorter templates, but because patient and control samples were amplified and corrected together, any resulting skew would affect both groups equally. HLA sub-analyses involved small numbers of individuals, so any influence of HLA type on TCRB rearrangement remained unresolved.

Each donor gave one peripheral blood draw, about 110 mL on average, collected into heparinised tubes. Naive, central memory, regulatory and stem cell-like memory CD4+ T cells were sorted on a BD FACSAria II using a panel including CD45RO, CCR7, CD25, CD127, CD95 and CD27. Purity was above 95% for every sorted population. PBMCs were isolated right away by Lymphoprep density gradient centrifugation and were stained directly, without culture. So that batch effects would be minimized, each experiment stained and sorted samples in pairs, pairing one healthy donor with one patient. The CDR3 contains 13 residues, cysteine and phenylalanine counted. Only the CDR3 DNA is retained, 39 bases long and in frame from the first base. From a lookup of the germline V gene, CDR1 and CDR2 are SGHDT and YYEEEE. V drops 4 bases and J drops 2 bases, leaving 10 bases in between.

The sequencing input was naive CD4+ T cells from blood. In the paper's terms, the cell subset or site label means: true naive CD4+ T cells. Here the chain combines TRBV5-6 and TRBJ2-7, with TRBD1 tentatively as D gene (5 bases match). This TCR was sampled from a man under 40 with type 1 diabetes. In nucleotides, the sequence is TGTGCCAGCAGCCCCGACAGAACCTACGAGCAGTACTTC. It specifies CASSPDRTYEQYF.